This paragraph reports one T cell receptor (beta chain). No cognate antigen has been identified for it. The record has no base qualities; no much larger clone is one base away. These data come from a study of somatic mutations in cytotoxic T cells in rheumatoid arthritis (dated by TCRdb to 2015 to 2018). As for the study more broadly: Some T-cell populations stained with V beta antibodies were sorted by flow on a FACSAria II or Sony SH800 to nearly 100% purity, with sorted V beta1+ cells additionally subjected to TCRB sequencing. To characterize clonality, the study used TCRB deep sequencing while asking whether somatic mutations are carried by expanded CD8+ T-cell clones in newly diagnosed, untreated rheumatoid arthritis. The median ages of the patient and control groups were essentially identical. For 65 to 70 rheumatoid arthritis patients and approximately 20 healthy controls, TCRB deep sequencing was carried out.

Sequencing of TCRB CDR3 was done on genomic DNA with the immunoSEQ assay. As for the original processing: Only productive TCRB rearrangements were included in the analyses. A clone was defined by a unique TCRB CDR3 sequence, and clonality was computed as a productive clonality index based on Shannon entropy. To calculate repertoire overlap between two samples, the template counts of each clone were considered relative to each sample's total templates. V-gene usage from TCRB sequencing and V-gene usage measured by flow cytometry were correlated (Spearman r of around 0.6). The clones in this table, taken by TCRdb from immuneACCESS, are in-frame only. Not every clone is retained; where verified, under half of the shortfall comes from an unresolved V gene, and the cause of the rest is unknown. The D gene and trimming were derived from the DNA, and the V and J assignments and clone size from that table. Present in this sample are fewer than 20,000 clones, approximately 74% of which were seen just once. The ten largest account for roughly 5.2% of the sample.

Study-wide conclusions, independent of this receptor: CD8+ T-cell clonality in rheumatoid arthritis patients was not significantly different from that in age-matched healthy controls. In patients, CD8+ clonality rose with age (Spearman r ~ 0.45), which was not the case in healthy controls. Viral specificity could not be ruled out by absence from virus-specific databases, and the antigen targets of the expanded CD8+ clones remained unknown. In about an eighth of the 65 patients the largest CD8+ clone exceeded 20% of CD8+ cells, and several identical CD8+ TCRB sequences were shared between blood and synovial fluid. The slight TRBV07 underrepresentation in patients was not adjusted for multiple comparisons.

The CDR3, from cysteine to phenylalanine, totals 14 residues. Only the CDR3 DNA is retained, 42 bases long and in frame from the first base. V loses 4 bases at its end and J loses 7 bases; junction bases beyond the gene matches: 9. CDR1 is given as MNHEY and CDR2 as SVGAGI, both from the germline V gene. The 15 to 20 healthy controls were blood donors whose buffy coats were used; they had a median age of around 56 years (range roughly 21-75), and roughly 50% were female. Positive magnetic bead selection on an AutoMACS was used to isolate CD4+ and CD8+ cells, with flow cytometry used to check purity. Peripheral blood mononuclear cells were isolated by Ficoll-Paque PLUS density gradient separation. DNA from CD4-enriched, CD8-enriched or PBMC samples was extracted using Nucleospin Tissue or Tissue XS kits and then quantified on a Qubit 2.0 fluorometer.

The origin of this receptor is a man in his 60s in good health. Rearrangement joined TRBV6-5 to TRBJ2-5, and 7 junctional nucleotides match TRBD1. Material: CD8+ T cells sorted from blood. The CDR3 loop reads CASSSPTGRGTQYF. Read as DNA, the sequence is TGTGCCAGCAGTTCACCGACAGGGCGCGGGACCCAGTACTTC.